Here is one T cell receptor (beta chain) with its context. The antigen it binds to is not known. Base-call qualities are not available, and no considerably larger clone is one nucleotide away. A cohort of 25 to 35 patients with locally advanced or metastatic urothelial carcinoma, treated at Memorial Sloan Kettering on a trial protocol, was included. Peripheral blood mononuclear cells were collected pretreatment and during treatment, at between 1 and 8 total time points per patient. The Qiagen DNeasy Blood extraction kit was used to purify genomic DNA from total PBMCs and from tumor samples. Collected pretreatment and during treatment, PBMCs were isolated and stored as previously described. From its cysteine to its phenylalanine, the CDR3 spans 15 amino acids. Of all the DNA, just the CDR3 is kept, 45 bases in frame from base 1. From the germline V gene, CDR1 is SGHDT and CDR2 is YYEEEE. Trimmed from V: 5 bases; trimmed from J: 3 bases; junction bases lacking a gene match: 9.

Synthetic TCR analog templates were spiked into each PCR to estimate absolute template abundance from read counts. The immunoSEQ assay was used to amplify TCRbeta CDR3 regions from genomic DNA with bias-controlled V and J gene primers. Sequencing of rearranged TCRbeta segments was done at approximately 20X coverage. In the authors' own workflow: Sequencing errors were corrected by clustering, and CDR3s were annotated against IMGT so that V, D and J genes could be assigned. Only productive TCRbeta rearrangements were used in downstream analyses, excluding out-of-frame or stop-codon sequences. To compute clonality, Shannon entropy was normalized by the log of the number of unique productive sequences and then subtracted from one. Clones differing between time points or between blood and tumor were identified by Fisher's exact test with Benjamini-Hochberg correction at adjusted p below 0.01. TCRdb re-hosts the immuneACCESS table, in-frame sequences only. Its copies lack some clones; in the studies checked, an unresolved V gene accounts for under half of them, and the cause for the rest is not known. From that table come the V and J calls and clone size; the DNA was used to work out D and trimming. The sample contains 70,000 to 75,000 clones, approximately 81% of them found a single time. The ten most abundant clones make up approximately 4.7% of the sample.

This record comes from a study of PD-L1 blockade in urothelial cancer (dated by TCRdb to the late 2010s). Some background on the complete study: Every patient began therapy at some point between 2013 and 2015 and was given atezolizumab 1,200 mg intravenously every 3 weeks. About 90% of the roughly 29 patients were identified as males with urothelial cancer of bladder origin, and a prior smoking history was reported by 18 of 29 patients. An ECOG performance status of 0 or 1 was recorded for the patients, and 0 to 3 prior chemotherapy regimens had been received by the patients. Blood samples were analyzed at 3 weeks after treatment start (second dose) and at 6 weeks after treatment start. Blood samples gave a median of 141,255 T cells and 77,000 or so unique TCRs, with a median clonality of about 0.078. An exploratory multi-omic analysis was conducted of the somatic, immune and clinical correlates of response to PD-L1 blockade with atezolizumab in urothelial cancer. Pretreatment tumor samples, along with matched peripheral blood collected serially before and after atezolizumab treatment, underwent TCR sequencing. Durable clinical benefit was defined as a progression-free survival longer than 6 months, and TCR features were additionally tested against progression-free survival and overall survival. In the same patients who had TCR sequencing, pretreatment tumors also underwent whole exome sequencing and RNA sequencing. Nine patients achieved durable clinical benefit and approximately 19 did not. Some 30 patients had pretreatment blood TCR-seq, some 24 had at least one posttreatment blood collection, and some 24 had tumor TCR-seq.

Results the study describes overall, beyond this receptor: A pretreatment peripheral blood TCR clonality below the median was linked to improved progression-free and overall survival. Small sample size (n of about 30) and many exploratory analyses mean the results are intended to be hypothesis-generating. Patients with durable benefit showed greater expansion of tumor-associated TCR clones in peripheral blood 3 weeks after starting treatment (n = 22, p = 0.022).

The sequencing here drew on PBMCs, taken around atezolizumab (anti-PD-L1) treatment. The chain links TRBV5-6 with TRBJ2-7, with 9 bases in between that match TRBD1. The receptor's source is a man between 65 and 80 years old with urothelial cancer. For the CDR3, the sequence is CASSWTGALFYEQYF. The sequence in DNA is TGTGCCAGCAGTTGGACAGGGGCCTTATTCTACGAGCAGTACTTC.